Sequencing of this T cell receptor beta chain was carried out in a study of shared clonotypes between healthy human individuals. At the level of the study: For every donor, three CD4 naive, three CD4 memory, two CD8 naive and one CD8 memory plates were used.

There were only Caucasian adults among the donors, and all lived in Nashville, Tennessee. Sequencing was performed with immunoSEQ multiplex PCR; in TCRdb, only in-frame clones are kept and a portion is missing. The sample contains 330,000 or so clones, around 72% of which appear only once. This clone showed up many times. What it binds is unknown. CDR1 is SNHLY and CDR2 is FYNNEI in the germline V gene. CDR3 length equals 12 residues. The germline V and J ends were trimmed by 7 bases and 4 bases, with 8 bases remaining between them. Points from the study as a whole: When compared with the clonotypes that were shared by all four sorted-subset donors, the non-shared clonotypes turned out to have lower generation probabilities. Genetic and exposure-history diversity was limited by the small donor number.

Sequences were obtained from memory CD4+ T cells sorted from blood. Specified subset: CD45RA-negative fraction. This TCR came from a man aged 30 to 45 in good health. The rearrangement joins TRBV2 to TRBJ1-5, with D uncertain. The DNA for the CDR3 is TGTGCCAGCACCGCGGGAAATCAGCCCCAGCATTTT. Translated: CASTAGNQPQHF. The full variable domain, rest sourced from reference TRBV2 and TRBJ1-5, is EPEVTQTPSHQVTQMGQEVILRCVPISNHLYFYWYRQILGQKVEFLVSFYNNEISEKSEIFDDQFSVERPDGSNFTLKIRSTKLEDSAMYFCASTAGNQPQHFGDGTRLSIL.